This is a list of T cell receptor beta chains from one sample in a study of blood T cell repertoires in COVID-19. Repertoires were generated with immunoSEQ multiplex PCR, while TCRdb's copy carries only in-frame clones and drops some. The sample shows 31,000 or so clones, around 85% of them seen only once. Material: peripheral blood. These receptors all come from a human donor with active COVID-19. The donor label of this sample is uncertain. The CDR3 runs from the conserved cysteine through the conserved F or W. The D gene is left open where the match is weak. The size entry is marked missing in some rows and otherwise reads once, few, many or a size class.

TRBD1 | TRBJ2-7 | TRBV28 | NA | TGTGCCAGCAGGAAGACAGGGGGTTACGAGCAGTACTTC | CASRKTGGYEQYF
NA | TRBJ1-2 | TRBV9 | NA | TGTGCCAGCAGAGAACGGGCAGGGTTGTTTGGCTACACCTTC | CASRERAGLFGYTF
NA | TRBJ2-7 | TRBV6-1 | once | TGTGCCAGCAGTGCGACCTGGGCTTCTCCTCCTCTCGAGCAGTACTTC | CASSATWASPPLEQYF
NA | TRBJ1-6 | TRBV19 | NA | TGTGCCAGTAGTATGGGGCCCGACTATAATTCACCCCTCCACTTT | CASSMGPDYNSPLHF
NA | TRBJ2-7 | TRBV27 | NA | TGTGCCAGCAGCCGCCTAACCTACGAGCAGTACTTC | CASSRLTYEQYF
NA | TRBJ2-5 | TRBV29-1 | once | TGCAGCGTTGGTCGACTGCAAGAGACCCAGTACTTC | CSVGRLQETQYF
TRBD2 | TRBJ2-5 | TRBV28 | NA | TGTGCCAGCAGACGGGGACTAGCGGGAGTCGGGGAGACCCAGTACTTC | CASRRGLAGVGETQYF
TRBD1 | TRBJ2-2 | TRBV9 | NA | TGTGCCAGCAGCGTTTCAGGGGGCGGACGTACCGGGGAGCTGTTTTTT | CASSVSGGGRTGELFF
NA | TRBJ1-2 | TRBV12-3/TRBV12-4 | NA | TGTGCCAGCAGCCGGGATCGCGGGGGCTACACCTTC | CASSRDRGGYTF
NA | TRBJ1-2 | TRBV5-6 | NA | TGTGCCAGCAGTTCTCGGGGGGGCTACACCTTC | CASSSRGGYTF
TRBD1 | TRBJ1-6 | TRBV7-8 | NA | TGTGCCAGCAGACAGGGGGATTCACCCCTCCACTTT | CASRQGDSPLHF
NA | TRBJ1-5 | TRBV11-1 | NA | TGTGCCAGCAGCTTAGGGTTGTGGACAGGCAATCAGCCCCAGCATTTT | CASSLGLWTGNQPQHF
TRBD1 | TRBJ1-1 | TRBV5-6 | NA | TGTGCCAGCAGAGGCCGGGACAGAGACATGAACACTGAAGCTTTCTTT | CASRGRDRDMNTEAFF
TRBD1 | TRBJ2-1 | TRBV28 | NA | TGTGCCAGCAGTTTGGGGACAGGGTCCTACAATGAGCAGTTCTTC | CASSLGTGSYNEQFF
NA | TRBJ1-3 | TRBV28 | NA | TGTGCCAGCAGTTCGCTCGGGGTTGACTTCTCTGGAAACACCATATATTTT | CASSSLGVDFSGNTIYF
TRBD2 | TRBJ2-7 | TRBV4-1 | NA | TGCGCCAGCAGCTCCGAGCGGGGAGACTACGAGCAGTACTTC | CASSSERGDYEQYF
TRBD2 | TRBJ2-3 | TRBV7-3 | NA | TGTGCCAGCAGCTTATTGCCTAGCGGGGACACAGATACGCAGTATTTT | CASSLLPSGDTDTQYF
NA | TRBJ2-3 | TRBV5-6 | NA | TGTGCCACAAAGGAGTCTGCCTCACTCACAGATACGCAGTATTTT | CATKESASLTDTQYF
TRBD2 | TRBJ2-1 | TRBV16 | NA | TGTGCCAGCAGCCAACCCATGACTAGCGGCCTAACCTACAATGAGCAGTTCTTC | CASSQPMTSGLTYNEQFF
NA | TRBJ1-4 | TRBV3-1/TRBV3-2 | once | TGTGCCAGCAGCCAAGAGGGGCCTGGTAATGAAAAACTGTTTTTT | CASSQEGPGNEKLFF
NA | TRBJ2-7 | TRBV4-3 | NA | TGCGCCAGCAGCCAAGATAGGGGAAGGTCCTACGAGCAGTACTTC | CASSQDRGRSYEQYF
TRBD1 | TRBJ1-2 | TRBV28 | NA | TGTGCCAGCAGTTTGAGGGGGACAGGGGCGGTCTATGGCTACACCTTC | CASSLRGTGAVYGYTF
TRBD1 | TRBJ1-2 | TRBV6-1 | once | TGTGCCAGCAGTGAACAGGGGGTCGATGGCTACACCTTC | CASSEQGVDGYTF
NA | TRBJ2-7 | TRBV5-4 | once | TGTGCCAGCAGCTCGGACAGCTTCGAGCAGTACTTC | CASSSDSFEQYF
NA | TRBJ1-1 | TRBV5-6 | NA | TGTGCCAGCAGCTTGGTTGGGACAAACACTGAAGCTTTCTTT | CASSLVGTNTEAFF
TRBD1 | TRBJ2-2 | TRBV7-6 | NA | TGTGCCAGCAGCCGCGGGACAGGGGGGAACACCGGGGAGCTGTTTTTT | CASSRGTGGNTGELFF
TRBD2 | TRBJ2-5 | TRBV28 | NA | TGTGCCAGCAGTAGACTAGCGGGAGGGGGGACCCAGTACTTC | CASSRLAGGGTQYF
NA | TRBJ2-3 | TRBV28 | NA | TGTGCCAGCAGTTTTGCACTTCGGGGAACAGATACGCAGTATTTT | CASSFALRGTDTQYF
TRBD2 | TRBJ2-7 | TRBV18 | NA | TGTGCCAGCTCACCACGGCCACTAGCGGGATCAGGGGGAGAGCAGTACTTC | CASSPRPLAGSGGEQYF
NA | TRBJ2-3 | TRBV5-4 | NA | TGTGCCAGCAGCCAAAAGTCCAGTTTCACAGATACGCAGTATTTT | CASSQKSSFTDTQYF
TRBD1 | TRBJ1-2 | TRBV19 | NA | TGTGCCAGTAGTACCTCAGGGGGCGCGCGAGGTTTGCGCGGCTACACCTTC | CASSTSGGARGLRGYTF
NA | TRBJ2-3 | TRBV3-1/TRBV3-2 | NA | TGTGCCAGCAGCCCTGGGGGGTTGGGAGATACGCAGTATTTT | CASSPGGLGDTQYF
TRBD1 | TRBJ2-2 | TRBV9 | NA | TGTGCCAGCAGCGGATCGACAGGGTTCGGGGAGCTGTTTTTT | CASSGSTGFGELFF
TRBD1 | TRBJ2-5 | TRBV28 | medium-sized | TGTGCCAGCAGTTCAAGACAGGGGGGTCTAGAGACCCAGTACTTC | CASSSRQGGLETQYF
TRBD1 | TRBJ2-1 | TRBV5-1 | once | TGCGCCAGCAGCTTACAGGGGGCGGTGTCCTACAATGAGCAGTTCTTC | CASSLQGAVSYNEQFF
NA | TRBJ2-1 | TRBV3-1/TRBV3-2 | NA | TGTGCCAGCAGCCAAGACGGGATGCAGTTCTTC | CASSQDGMQFF
NA | TRBJ1-5 | TRBV27 | NA | TGTGCCAGCAGCCAAGGACACAATCAGCCCCAGCATTTT | CASSQGHNQPQHF